This T cell receptor (beta chain) was sequenced during a study of T cell responses to AZD1222 COVID-19 vaccine. General study results and limits: At baseline, just five to seven AZD1222 recipients tested seropositive. Scientists sampled the repertoires only once the peak T cell response had passed.

The CDR3 runs 15 residues. The V and J ends lost 4 bases and 1 base, in that order; junction bases with no gene match: 6. The germline V gene has CDR1 ENHRY and CDR2 SYGVKD. The table came from immunoSEQ multiplex PCR; TCRdb's copy has only in-frame clones and leaves some out. The sample has under 150,000 clones; roughly 90% are singletons. This clone was seen a single time. Its antigen remains unidentified. The receptor's source is an adult who received the AZD1222 COVID-19 vaccine. The gene calls are TRBV10-3 and TRBJ1-1, with TRBD1 matching over 7 bases. Sample: peripheral blood, taken 28 days after the second AZD1222 dose. The CDR3 bases are TGTGCCATCAGTGGAACCGGGACAGCGAACACTGAAGCTTTCTTT. Residues: CAISGTGTANTEAFF.